One and the same sample provided the 10 T cell receptor beta chains below, sequenced in a study of breast tumors, draining lymph nodes, adjacent tissues. The lymph nodes were axillary draining lymph nodes from breast cancer patients. Each CDR3 protein gets one entry after TCRdb re-called the multiplex PCR reads with MiXCR. The sample lists about 130,000 distinct CDR3 sequences; approximately 20% were seen once. The sample comprised axillary lymph node tissue. The receptors were gathered from a female donor with breast cancer. Some clones in this sample may be carry-over from other donors' samples.

The table lists this clonotype with many counts. The rearrangement joins TRBV18 to TRBJ2-7, with 10 bases matching TRBD1. This CDR3 has 14 amino acids. V gave up 3 bases and J gave up 5 bases; unmatched junction bases: 4. The germline CDR1 and CDR2 sequences are KGHSH and LQKENI. DNA for the CDR3: TGTGCCAGCTCACCGGGACAGGGGAACAACGAGCAGTACTTC. Translated, it gives CASSPGQGNNEQYF.

Many counts were recorded for this clonotype. The J gene is TRBJ1-4, the V gene TRBV5-1; 7 bases are a match to TRBD1. This CDR3 region has 14 residues. CDR1 is SGHRS, CDR2 YFSETQ, per germline. V lost 3 bases to trimming and J lost 3 bases; unmatched junction nucleotides: 2. The chain's CDR3 is CASSSTGPNEKLFF. As DNA, the CDR3 is TGCGCCAGCAGCTCGACAGGGCCTAATGAAAAACTGTTTTTT.

The V call is TRBV7-8, the J call TRBJ2-1; tentative D call: TRBD1 (5 bases). The CDR3 runs to 14 residues. The V end lost 4 bases, the J end lost 5 bases, and 12 bases lay between the germline ends. Germline-derived CDR1 and CDR2 are SGHVS and FQNEAQ. CDR3 in amino acids: CASSSRRGNNEQFF. CDR3 bases: TGTGCCAGCAGCTCTCGTAGGGGAAACAATGAGCAGTTCTTC.

This clonotype occurred many times. V gene TRBV5-1 combines with J gene TRBJ2-1; D unclear. CDR1 is SGHRS and CDR2 is YFSETQ in the germline V gene. V lost 0 bases, J lost 7 bases, and 8 bases lay in between. The CDR3 consists of 13 residues. This CDR3 reads CASSLGQENEQFF. CDR3 nucleotide sequence: TGCGCCAGCAGCTTGGGGCAGGAAAATGAGCAGTTCTTC.

With respect to this clonotype: A much more abundant neighbour one base away suggests this may be a read error. The chain carries TRBV7-9 and TRBJ2-3; possibly TRBD1 for D (7 bases). Trimming stripped 2 bases from V and 1 base from J, with 10 bases between. The length of the CDR3 is 15 residues. The germline V gene encodes CDR1 SEHNR and CDR2 FQNEAQ (reference sequence). In nucleotides, the CDR3 is TGTGCCAGCAGCTTACGCGGGACAGGCACAGATACGCAGTATTTT. The encoded protein is CASSLRGTGTDTQYF. Filled out from reference TRBV7-9 and TRBJ2-3, the complete variable domain reads DTGVSQNPRHKITKRGQNVTFRCDPISEHNRLYWYRQTLGQGPEFLTYFQNEAQLEKSRLLSDRFSAERPKGSFSTLEIQRTEQGDSAMYLCASSLRGTGTDTQYFGPGTRLTVL.

There are many counts of this clonotype. The chain is built from TRBV24-1 and TRBJ1-3, with D possibly being TRBD1 (6 bases). V lost 3 bases and J 4 bases, leaving 9 bases between the germline ends. The CDR3 sequence is 14 residues long. CDR1 and CDR2 from the germline V gene are KGHDR and SFDVKD. CDR3 in amino acids: CATSDRGPGNTIYF. In DNA, the CDR3 is TGTGCCACCAGTGATCGGGGGCCGGGAAACACCATATATTTT.

This clonotype was seen repeatedly, ten times or more. V usage is TRBV20-1 and J usage is TRBJ2-7; 8 bases line up with TRBD2. There are 14 residues in the CDR3. The trim removed 3 bases at V and 5 bases at J, leaving 9 bases unmatched. Germline V gene data show CDR1 as DFQATT and CDR2 as SNEGSKA (reference sequence). This CDR3 is CSASPDSGIHEQYF. The DNA for the CDR3 is TGCAGTGCTAGCCCAGATAGCGGGATCCACGAGCAGTACTTC.

This clonotype showed up many times. The chain couples TRBV29-1 to TRBJ2-7, with D perhaps matching TRBD2 (5 bases). The CDR3 has 16 amino acids. Trimming shortened V by 5 bases and J by 1 base, and 21 bases separated the two germline ends. Looked up from germline, CDR1 is SQVTM and CDR2 is ANQGSEA. CDR3 loop: CSVRASPGLASYEQYF. The CDR3 coding sequence is TGCAGCGTTCGGGCTTCCCCCGGGCTAGCTTCCTACGAGCAGTACTTC.

At least ten counts were recorded for this clonotype. The chain is built from TRBV20-1 and TRBJ2-2; 8 nucleotides align to TRBD2. Germline lookup yields CDR1 DFQATT and CDR2 SNEGSKA (reference sequence). This CDR3 is 15 amino acids long. V dropped 6 bases and J dropped 4; count of bases not matched to a gene: 10. The DNA of the CDR3 is TGCAGTGCCCCGGGGAGCGGGAGTACCACCGGGGAGCTGTTTTTT. Amino acids: CSAPGSGSTTGELFF.

V usage is TRBV28 and J usage is TRBJ2-5; D ambiguous. Looked up from germline, CDR1 is MDHEN and CDR2 is SYDVKM. V lost 5 bases and J lost 3, with 13 bases in between. The CDR3 contains 14 residues. CDR3 loop: CASSPSRYEETQYF. The CDR3 DNA reads TGTGCCAGCAGTCCCTCTAGATATGAAGAGACCCAGTACTTC.